This TCR beta chain was documented in a study of PD-L1 blockade in urothelial cancer. Across the whole study: Bladder-origin urothelial cancer in males described twenty-five of the 29 patients. Median blood clonality was 0.080, with 82,636 unique TCRs. Patients had been given 0 to 3 earlier chemotherapy regimens.

Time point described: peripheral blood 6 weeks after treatment start. Into every PCR, synthetic TCR analog templates were spiked. Clones were sequenced by immunoSEQ multiplex PCR, and TCRdb holds only the in-frame ones, with some missing. The sample lists around 50,000 clones; approximately 85% were seen once. Germline V lookup: CDR1 MRHNA, CDR2 SNTAGT. V lost 8 bases and J lost 3; bases outside the gene matches: 8. CDR3 length: 15 amino acids. This receptor was identified in a man in his fifties with urothelial cancer. The rearrangement links TRBV6-4 to TRBJ2-3; 10 nucleotides agree with TRBD2. Sample: PBMCs, taken around atezolizumab (anti-PD-L1) treatment. DNA for the CDR3: TGTGCCAGCTCCCCCGCTAGCGGGAGTACAGATACGCAGTATTTT. Translating it yields CASSPASGSTDTQYF.